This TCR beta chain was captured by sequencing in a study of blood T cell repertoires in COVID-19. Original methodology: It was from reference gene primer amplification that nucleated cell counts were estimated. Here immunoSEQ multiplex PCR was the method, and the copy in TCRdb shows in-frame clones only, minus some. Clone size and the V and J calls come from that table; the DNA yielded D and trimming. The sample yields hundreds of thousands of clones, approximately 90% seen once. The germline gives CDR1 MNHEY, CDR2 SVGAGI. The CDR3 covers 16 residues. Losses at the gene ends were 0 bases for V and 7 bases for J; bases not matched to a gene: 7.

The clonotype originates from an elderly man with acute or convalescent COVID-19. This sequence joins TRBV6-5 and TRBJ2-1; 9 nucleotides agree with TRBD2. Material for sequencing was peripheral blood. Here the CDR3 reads CASSYSAGGSQNEQFF. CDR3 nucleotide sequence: TGTGCCAGCAGTTACTCCGCGGGAGGGTCCCAAAATGAGCAGTTCTTC.